A single T cell receptor beta chain is shown here with its context. The record originates from a study of blood T cell repertoires in COVID-19. Seattle researchers signed up patients amid active infection and tracked them longitudinally. The trim removed 5 bases at V and 4 bases at J, leaving 5 bases unmatched. This CDR3 is built from 15 residues. From germline, CDR1 is LNHDA and CDR2 SQIVND (reference sequence). TCRdb keeps only in-frame clones here, not all; method: immunoSEQ multiplex PCR. The table includes approximately 300,000 clones, approximately 86% detected once. The sample taken for sequencing was peripheral blood. This clonotype originated in a human donor with COVID-19, enrolled during active disease. The donor label of this sample is uncertain. The chain joins TRBV19 to TRBJ2-7, with 13 bases aligning to TRBD2. The CDR3 sequence is CASSLRTSGSYEQYF. The CDR3 region has the DNA TGTGCCAGTAGTCTACGGACTAGCGGGAGTTACGAGCAGTACTTC.